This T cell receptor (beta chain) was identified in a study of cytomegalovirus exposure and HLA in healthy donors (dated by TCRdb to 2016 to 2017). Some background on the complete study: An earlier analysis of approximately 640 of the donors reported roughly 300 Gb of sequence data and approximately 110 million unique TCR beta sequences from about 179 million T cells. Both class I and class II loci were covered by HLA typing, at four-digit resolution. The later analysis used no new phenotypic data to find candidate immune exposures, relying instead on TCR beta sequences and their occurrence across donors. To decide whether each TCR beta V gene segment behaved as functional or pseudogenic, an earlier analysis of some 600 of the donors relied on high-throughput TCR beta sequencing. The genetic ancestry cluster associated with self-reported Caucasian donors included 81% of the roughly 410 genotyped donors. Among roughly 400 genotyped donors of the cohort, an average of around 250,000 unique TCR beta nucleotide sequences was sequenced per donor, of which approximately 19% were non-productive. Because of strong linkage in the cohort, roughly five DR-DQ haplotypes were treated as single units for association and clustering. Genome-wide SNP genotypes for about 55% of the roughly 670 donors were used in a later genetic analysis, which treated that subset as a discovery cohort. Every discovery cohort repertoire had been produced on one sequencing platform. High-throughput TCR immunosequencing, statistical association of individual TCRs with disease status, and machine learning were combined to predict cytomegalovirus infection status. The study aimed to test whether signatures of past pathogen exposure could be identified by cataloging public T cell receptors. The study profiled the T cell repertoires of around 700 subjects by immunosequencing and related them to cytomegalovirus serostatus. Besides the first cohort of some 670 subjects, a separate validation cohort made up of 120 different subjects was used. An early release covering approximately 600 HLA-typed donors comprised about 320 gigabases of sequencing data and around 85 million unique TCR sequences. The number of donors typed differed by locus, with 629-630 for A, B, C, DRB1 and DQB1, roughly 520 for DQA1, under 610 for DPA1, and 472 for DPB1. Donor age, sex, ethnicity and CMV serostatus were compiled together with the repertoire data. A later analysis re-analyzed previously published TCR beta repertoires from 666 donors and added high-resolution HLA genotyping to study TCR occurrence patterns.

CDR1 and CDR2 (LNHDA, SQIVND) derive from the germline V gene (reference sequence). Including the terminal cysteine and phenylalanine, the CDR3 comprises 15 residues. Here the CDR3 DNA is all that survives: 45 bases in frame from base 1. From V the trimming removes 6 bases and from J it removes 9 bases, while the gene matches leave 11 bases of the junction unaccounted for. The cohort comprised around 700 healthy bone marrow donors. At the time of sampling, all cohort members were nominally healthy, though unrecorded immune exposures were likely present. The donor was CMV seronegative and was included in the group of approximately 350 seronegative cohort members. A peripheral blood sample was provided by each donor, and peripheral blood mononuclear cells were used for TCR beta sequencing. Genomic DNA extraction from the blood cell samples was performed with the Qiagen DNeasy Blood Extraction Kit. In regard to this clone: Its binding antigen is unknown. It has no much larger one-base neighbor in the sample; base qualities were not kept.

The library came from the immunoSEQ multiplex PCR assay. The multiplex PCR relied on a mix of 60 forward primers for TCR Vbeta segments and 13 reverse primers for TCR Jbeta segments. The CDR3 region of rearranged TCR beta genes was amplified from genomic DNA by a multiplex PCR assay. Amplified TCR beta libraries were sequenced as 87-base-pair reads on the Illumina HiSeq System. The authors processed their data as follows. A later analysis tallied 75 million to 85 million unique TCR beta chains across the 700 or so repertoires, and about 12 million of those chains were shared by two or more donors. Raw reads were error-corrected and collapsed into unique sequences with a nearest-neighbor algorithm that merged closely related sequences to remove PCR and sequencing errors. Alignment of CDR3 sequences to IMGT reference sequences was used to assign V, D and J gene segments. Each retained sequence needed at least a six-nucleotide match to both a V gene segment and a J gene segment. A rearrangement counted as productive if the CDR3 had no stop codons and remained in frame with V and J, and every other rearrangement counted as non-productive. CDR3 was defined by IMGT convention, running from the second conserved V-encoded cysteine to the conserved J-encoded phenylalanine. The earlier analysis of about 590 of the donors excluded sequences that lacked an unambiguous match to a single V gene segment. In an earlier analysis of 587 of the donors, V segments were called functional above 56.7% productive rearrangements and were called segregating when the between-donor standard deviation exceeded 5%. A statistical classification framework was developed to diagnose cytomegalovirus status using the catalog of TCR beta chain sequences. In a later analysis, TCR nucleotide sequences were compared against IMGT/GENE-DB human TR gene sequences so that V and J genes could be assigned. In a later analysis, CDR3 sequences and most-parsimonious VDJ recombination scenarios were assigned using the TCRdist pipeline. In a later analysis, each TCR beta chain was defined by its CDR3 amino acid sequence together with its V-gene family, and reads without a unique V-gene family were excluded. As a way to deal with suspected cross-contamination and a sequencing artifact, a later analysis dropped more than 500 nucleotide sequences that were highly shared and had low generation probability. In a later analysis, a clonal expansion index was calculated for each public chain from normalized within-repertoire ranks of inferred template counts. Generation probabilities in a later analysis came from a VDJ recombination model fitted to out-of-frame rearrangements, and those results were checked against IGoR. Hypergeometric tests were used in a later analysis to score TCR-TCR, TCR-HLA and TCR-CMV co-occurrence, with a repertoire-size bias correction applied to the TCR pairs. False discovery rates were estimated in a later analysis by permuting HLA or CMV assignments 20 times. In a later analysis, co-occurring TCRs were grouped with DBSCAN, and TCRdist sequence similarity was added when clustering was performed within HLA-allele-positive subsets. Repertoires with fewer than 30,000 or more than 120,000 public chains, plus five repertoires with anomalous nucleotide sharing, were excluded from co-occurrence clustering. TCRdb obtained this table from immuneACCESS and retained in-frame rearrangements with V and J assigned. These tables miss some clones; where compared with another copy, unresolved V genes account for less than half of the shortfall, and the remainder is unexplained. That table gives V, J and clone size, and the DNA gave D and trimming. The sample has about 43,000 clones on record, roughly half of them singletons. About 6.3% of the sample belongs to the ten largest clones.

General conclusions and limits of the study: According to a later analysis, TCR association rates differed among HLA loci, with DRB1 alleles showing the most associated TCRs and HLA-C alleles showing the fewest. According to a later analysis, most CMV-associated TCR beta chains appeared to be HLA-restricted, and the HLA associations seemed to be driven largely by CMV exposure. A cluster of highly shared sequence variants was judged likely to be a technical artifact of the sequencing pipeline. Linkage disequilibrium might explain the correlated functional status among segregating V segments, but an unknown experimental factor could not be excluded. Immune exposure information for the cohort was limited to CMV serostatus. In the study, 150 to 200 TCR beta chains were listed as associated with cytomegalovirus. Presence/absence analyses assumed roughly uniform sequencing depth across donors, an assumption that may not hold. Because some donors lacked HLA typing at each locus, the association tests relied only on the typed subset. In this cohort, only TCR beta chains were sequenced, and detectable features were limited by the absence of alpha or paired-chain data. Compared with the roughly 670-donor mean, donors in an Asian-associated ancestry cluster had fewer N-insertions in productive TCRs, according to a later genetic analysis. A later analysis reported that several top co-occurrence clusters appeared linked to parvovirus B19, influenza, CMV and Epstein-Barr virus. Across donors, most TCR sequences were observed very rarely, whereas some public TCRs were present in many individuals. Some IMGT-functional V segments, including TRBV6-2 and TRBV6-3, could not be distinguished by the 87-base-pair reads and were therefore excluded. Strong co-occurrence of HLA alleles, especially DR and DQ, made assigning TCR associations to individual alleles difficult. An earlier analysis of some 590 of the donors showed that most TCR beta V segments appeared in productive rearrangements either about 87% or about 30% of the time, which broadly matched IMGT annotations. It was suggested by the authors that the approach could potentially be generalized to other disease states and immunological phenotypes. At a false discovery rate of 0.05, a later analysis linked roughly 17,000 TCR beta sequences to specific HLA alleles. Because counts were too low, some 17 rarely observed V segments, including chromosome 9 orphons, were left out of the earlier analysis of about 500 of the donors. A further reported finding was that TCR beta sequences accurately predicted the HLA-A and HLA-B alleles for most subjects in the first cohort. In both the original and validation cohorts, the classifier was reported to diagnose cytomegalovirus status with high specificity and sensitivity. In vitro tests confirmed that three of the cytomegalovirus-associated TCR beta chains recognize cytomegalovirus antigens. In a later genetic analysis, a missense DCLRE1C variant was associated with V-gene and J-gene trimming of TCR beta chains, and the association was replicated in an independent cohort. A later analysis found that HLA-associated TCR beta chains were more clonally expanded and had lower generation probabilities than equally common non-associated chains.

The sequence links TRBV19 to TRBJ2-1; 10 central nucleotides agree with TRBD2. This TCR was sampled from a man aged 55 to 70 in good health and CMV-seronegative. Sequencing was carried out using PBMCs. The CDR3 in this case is CASRIASGSKGEQFF. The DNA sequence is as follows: TGTGCCAGTAGGATCGCTAGCGGGAGTAAGGGTGAGCAGTTCTTC.